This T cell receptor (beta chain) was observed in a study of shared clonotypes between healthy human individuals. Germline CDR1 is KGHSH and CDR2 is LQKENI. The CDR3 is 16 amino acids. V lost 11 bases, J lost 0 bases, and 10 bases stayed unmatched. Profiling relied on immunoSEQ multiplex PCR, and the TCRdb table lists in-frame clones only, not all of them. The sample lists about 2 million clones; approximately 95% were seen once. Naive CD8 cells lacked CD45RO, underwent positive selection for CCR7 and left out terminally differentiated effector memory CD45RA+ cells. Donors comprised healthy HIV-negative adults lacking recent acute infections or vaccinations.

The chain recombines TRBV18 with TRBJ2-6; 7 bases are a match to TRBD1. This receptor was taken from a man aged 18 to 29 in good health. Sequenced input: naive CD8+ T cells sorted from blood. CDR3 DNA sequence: TGTGCCGGACGGACAGGAGAGGGCTCTGGGGCCAACGTCCTGACTTTC. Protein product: CAGRTGEGSGANVLTF.